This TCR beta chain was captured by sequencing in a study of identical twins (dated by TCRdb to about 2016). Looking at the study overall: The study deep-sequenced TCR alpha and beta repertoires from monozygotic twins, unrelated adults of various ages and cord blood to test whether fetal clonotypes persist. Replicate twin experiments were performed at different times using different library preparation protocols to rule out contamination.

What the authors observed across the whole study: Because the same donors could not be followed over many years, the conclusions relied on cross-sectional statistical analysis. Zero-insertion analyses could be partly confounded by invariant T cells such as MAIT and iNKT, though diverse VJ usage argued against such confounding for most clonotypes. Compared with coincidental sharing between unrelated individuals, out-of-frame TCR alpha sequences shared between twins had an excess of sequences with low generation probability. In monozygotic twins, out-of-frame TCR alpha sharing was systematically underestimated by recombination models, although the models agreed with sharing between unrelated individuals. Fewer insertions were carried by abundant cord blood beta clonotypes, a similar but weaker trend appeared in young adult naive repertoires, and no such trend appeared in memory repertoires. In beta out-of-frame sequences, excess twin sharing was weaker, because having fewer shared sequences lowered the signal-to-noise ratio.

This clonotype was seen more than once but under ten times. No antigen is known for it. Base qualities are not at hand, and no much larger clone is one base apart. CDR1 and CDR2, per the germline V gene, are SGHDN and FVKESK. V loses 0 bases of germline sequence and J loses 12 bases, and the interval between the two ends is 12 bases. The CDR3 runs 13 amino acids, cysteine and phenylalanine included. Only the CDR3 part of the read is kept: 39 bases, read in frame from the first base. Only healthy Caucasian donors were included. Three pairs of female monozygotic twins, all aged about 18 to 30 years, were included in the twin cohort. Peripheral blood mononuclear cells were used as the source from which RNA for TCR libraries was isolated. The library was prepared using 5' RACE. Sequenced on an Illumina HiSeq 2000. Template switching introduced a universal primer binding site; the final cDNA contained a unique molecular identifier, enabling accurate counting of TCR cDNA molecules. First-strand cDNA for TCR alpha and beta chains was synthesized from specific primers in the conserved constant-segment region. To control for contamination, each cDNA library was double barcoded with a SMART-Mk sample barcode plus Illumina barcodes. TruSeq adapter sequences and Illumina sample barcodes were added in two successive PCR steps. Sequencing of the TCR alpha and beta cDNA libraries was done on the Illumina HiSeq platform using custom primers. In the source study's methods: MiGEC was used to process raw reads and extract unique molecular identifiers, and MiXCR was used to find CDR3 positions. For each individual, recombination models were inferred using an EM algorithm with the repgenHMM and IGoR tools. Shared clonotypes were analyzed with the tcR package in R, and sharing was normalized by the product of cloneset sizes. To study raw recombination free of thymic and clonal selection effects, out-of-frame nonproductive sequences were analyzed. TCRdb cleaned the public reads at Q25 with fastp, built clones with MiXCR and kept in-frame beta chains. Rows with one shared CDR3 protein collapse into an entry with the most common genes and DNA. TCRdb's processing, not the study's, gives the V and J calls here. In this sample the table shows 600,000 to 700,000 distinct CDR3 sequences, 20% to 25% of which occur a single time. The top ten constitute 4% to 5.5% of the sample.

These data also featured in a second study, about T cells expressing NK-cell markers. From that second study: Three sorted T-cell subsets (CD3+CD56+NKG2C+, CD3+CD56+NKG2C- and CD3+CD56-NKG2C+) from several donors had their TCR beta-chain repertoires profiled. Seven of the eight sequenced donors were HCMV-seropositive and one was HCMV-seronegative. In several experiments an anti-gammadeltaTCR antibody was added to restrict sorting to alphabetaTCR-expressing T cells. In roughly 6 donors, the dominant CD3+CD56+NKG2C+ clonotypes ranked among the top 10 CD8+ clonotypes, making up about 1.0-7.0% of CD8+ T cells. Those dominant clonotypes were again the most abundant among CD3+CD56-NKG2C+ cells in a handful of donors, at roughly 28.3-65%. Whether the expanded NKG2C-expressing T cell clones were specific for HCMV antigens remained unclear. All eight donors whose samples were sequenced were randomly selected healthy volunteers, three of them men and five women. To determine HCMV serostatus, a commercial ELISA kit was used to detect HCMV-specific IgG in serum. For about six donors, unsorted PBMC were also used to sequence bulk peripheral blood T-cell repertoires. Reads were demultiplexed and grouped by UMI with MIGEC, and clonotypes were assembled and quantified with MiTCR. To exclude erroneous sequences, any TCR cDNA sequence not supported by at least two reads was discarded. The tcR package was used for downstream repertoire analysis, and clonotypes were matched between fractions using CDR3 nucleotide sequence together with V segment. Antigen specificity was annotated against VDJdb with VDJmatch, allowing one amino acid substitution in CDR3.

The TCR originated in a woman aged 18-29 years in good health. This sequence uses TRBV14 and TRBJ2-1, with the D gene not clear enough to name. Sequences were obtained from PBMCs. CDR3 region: CASSQDLQSSQFF. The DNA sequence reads TGTGCCAGCAGCCAAGATCTGCAGTCATCGCAGTTCTTC. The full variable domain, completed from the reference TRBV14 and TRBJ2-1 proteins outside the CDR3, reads EAGVTQFPSHSVIEKGQTVTLRCDPISGHDNLYWYRRVMGKEIKFLLHFVKESKQDESGMPNNRFLAERTGGTYSTLKVQPAELEDSGVYFCASSQDLQSSQFFGPGTRLTVL.